This T cell receptor beta chain emerged from a study of blood T cell repertoires in COVID-19. During active infection, Seattle patients enrolled and were then monitored through disease. CDR1 and CDR2 from the germline V gene are SNHLY and FYNNEI. The CDR3 totals 15 residues. The ends were cut back, 3 bases at V and 2 bases at J, with 11 bases in the middle. This table comes from immunoSEQ multiplex PCR, and its TCRdb copy is limited to in-frame clones, with some not included. Here the sample spans approximately 200,000 clones, more than 80% being singletons. Comments on this clone: Other DNA sequences of this sample code for an identical CDR3.

This receptor was obtained from a woman older than 75 with COVID-19, enrolled during active disease. The chain has TRBV2 and TRBJ1-5; D is perhaps TRBD1 (6 bases). Sequences were obtained from peripheral blood. DNA of the CDR3: TGTGCCAGCAGTGATCGGGGGGGCGGCAATCAGCCCCAGCATTTT. It translates to CASSDRGGGNQPQHF.